These 8 T cell receptor beta chains share one sample of origin, sequenced in a study of blood T cell repertoires in COVID-19. Profiled with immunoSEQ multiplex PCR; TCRdb holds only in-frame clones, not every one. The top ten hold 4.4% of the sample, which has roughly 170,000 clones, roughly 80% seen once. The source material was PBMCs or T cells enriched from blood (not recorded which). These receptors all come from a woman in her forties or fifties who had recovered from COVID-19.

The chain joins TRBV24-1 to TRBJ2-1, with 10 bases fitting TRBD2. With 2 bases clipped from V and 4 bases from J, the junction kept 1 base outside the gene matches. The germline gives CDR1 KGHDR, CDR2 SFDVKD. This CDR3 region has 15 residues. DNA for the CDR3: TGTGCCACCAGTGATTCGGGACTAGCGTACAATGAGCAGTTCTTC. As protein: CATSDSGLAYNEQFF.

The chain joins TRBV25-1 to TRBJ2-1, with D possibly being TRBD2 (6 bases). The CDR3 totals 15 residues. The V gene lost 7 bases and the J gene lost 2 bases, with 15 bases spanning the gap. Germline V gives CDR1 MGHDK, CDR2 SYGVNS. The CDR3 coding sequence is TGTGCCAGCACGTCGGGAGATTCCCCCTACAATGAGCAGTTCTTC. This encodes CASTSGDSPYNEQFF.

The V call is TRBV24-1, the J call TRBJ2-1; TRBD1 might be the D (5 bases). Germline V CDR1 and CDR2: KGHDR, SFDVKD. Trimming cost V 6 bases and J 9 bases, with 14 bases left between them. The CDR3 sequence is 13 residues long. CDR3 nucleotide sequence: TGTGCCACCAGTACAGGAATAGGCGGTGAGCAGTTCTTC. This sequence encodes CATSTGIGGEQFF.

The chain employs TRBV19 and TRBJ1-2; D not resolved. There are 12 residues in the CDR3. CDR1 LNHDA and CDR2 SQIVND come from the germline V gene (reference sequence). With 5 bases removed from V and 4 bases from J, the gap between germline ends came to 8 bases. The CDR3: CASSLSLYGYTF. DNA for the CDR3: TGTGCCAGTAGTTTATCCCTCTATGGCTACACCTTC. The full variable domain, completed using reference TRBV19 and TRBJ1-2, is DGGITQSPKYLFRKEGQNVTLSCEQNLNHDAMYWYRQDPGQGLRLIYYSQIVNDFQKGDIAEGYSVSREKKESFPLTVTSAQKNPTAFYLCASSLSLYGYTFGSGTRLTVV.

The chain combines TRBV7-2 with TRBJ2-2; 8 bases map to TRBD2. With 8 bases clipped from V and 5 bases from J, the junction kept 10 bases outside the gene matches. The CDR3 sequence is 15 residues long. Germline lookup yields CDR1 SGHTA and CDR2 FQGNSA. The CDR3 sequence is CASGRPGLDTGELFF. The CDR3 nucleotides read TGTGCCAGCGGGAGACCGGGACTAGATACCGGGGAGCTGTTTTTT.

The J gene is TRBJ2-1, the V gene TRBV5-6; D is unclear. The length of the CDR3 is 15 residues. Between the trimmed V and J ends, which lost 4 bases and 5 bases, there was a span of 16 bases. Germline V gene data show CDR1 as SGHDT and CDR2 as YYEEEE. CDR3 bases: TGTGCCAGCAGCATCCCCTATACCCGAAACAATGAGCAGTTCTTC. It yields the protein CASSIPYTRNNEQFF.

This clone was seen once. This chain links TRBV18 with TRBJ1-1; TRBD1 is a possible D gene (6 bases). V lost 6 bases, J lost 4 bases, and 12 bases lay in between. The length of the CDR3 is 13 residues. Germline CDR1 KGHSH, CDR2 LQKENI. In DNA form, the CDR3 reads TGTGCCAGCTCCTCTCCCAGGGGCACTGAAGCTTTCTTT. It is translated as CASSSPRGTEAFF.

The V call is TRBV7-9, the J call TRBJ2-7, with D possibly TRBD2 on 6 matching bases. V lost 4 bases, J lost 2 bases, and 15 bases lay in between. The germline CDR1 and CDR2 sequences are SEHNR and FQNEAQ (reference sequence). The CDR3 contains 15 residues. For the CDR3, the DNA is TGTGCCAGCAGCTCCGTGATAGCGGAGCCCTACGAGCAGTACGTC. As protein: CASSSVIAEPYEQYV.